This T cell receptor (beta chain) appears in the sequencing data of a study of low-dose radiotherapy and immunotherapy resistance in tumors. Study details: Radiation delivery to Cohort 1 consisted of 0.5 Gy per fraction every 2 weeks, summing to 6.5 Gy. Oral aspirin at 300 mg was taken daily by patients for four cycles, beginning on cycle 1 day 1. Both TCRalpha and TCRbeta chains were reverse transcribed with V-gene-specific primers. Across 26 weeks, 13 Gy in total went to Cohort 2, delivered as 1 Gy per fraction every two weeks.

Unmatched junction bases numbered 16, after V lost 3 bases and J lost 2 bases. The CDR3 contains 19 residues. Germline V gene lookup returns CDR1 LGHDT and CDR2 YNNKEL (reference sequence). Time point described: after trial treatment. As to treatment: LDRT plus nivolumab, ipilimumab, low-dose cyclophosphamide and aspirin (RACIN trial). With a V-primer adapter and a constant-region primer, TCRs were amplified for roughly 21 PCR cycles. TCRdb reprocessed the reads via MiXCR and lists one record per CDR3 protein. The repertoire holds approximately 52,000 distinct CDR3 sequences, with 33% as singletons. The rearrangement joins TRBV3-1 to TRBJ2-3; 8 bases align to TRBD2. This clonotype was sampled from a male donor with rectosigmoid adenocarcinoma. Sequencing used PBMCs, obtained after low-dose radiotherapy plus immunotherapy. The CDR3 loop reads CASSHYSIGTSSLTDTQYF. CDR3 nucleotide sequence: TGTGCCAGCAGCCACTATTCTATTGGGACTAGTTCCCTCACAGATACGCAGTATTTT.